A single sample gave rise to the 25 T cell receptor beta chains below, sequenced in a study of PD-1 blockade in classical Hodgkin lymphoma. There was relapse after autologous stem cell transplantation in every patient, and there was variation in brentuximab vedotin exposure. TCRdb's copy holds only in-frame clones and misses some; the assay was immunoSEQ multiplex PCR. The sample has roughly 96,000 clones; nearly 90% are singletons. The sequences come from peripheral blood mononuclear cells (PBMCs), collected before the second cycle of nivolumab. Source of these receptors: a human donor with classical Hodgkin lymphoma.

This clone was seen just once. This chain connects TRBV11-1 to TRBJ2-7; D unclear. CDR3 length: 12 amino acids. Trimming took 1 base from V and 6 from J, leaving 7 bases between them. Germline lookup yields CDR1 SGHAT and CDR2 FQDESV (reference sequence). CDR3 in DNA: TGTGCCAGCAGCTTAGTCTCTCTCGAGCAGTACTTC. As protein: CASSLVSLEQYF.

The gene calls are TRBV19 and TRBJ2-5, with a tentative D call TRBD2 (6 bases). The CDR3 contains 15 residues. Per germline, CDR1 LNHDA and CDR2 SQIVND (reference sequence). Trimming stripped 1 base from V and 2 bases from J, with 11 bases between. The CDR3 sequence: CASSIGRGTQETQYF. CDR3 coding DNA: TGTGCCAGTAGTATAGGTCGGGGGACGCAAGAGACCCAGTACTTC.

The chain links TRBV7-2 to TRBJ2-7, with D possibly being TRBD2 (6 bases). CDR1 and CDR2 from the germline V gene are SGHTA and FQGNSA. Trimming pared 5 bases from V and 4 bases from J, leaving 18 bases between. The CDR3 spans 15 residues. DNA of the CDR3: TGTGCCAGCAGCCTAGACCCCGGGGGAAGGTACGAGCAGTACTTC. Translation gives CASSLDPGGRYEQYF.

The V gene is TRBV19, the J gene TRBJ2-7; 11 bases agree with TRBD2. The CDR3 consists of 14 residues. The junction had 3 bases not matched to a gene; V was cut back by 5 bases and J by 3 bases. The germline CDR1 and CDR2 sequences are LNHDA and SQIVND (reference sequence). CDR3 DNA sequence: TGTGCCAGTAGTCCGGGACTAGCGGACTACGAGCAGTACTTC. Amino acid sequence: CASSPGLADYEQYF.

This clone was seen only once. The J gene is TRBJ2-5, the V gene TRBV2; D call uncertain. V was clipped by 6 bases and J by 4 bases, with 6 bases between them. The CDR3 extends over 11 amino acids. Germline CDR1 reads SNHLY; CDR2 reads FYNNEI. CDR3 loop: CASRPRETQYF. The CDR3 coding sequence is TGTGCCAGCAGGCCTCGAGAGACCCAGTACTTC. The whole variable domain, remainder taken from reference TRBV2 and TRBJ2-5, is EPEVTQTPSHQVTQMGQEVILRCVPISNHLYFYWYRQILGQKVEFLVSFYNNEISEKSEIFDDQFSVERPDGSNFTLKIRSTKLEDSAMYFCASRPRETQYFGPGTRLLVL.

The J gene is TRBJ2-7, the V gene TRBV10-3, with D unclear. This CDR3 has 12 residues. CDR1 is ENHRY and CDR2 is SYGVKD in the germline V gene. The CDR3 DNA follows: TGTGCGCCATGTATTGGATTCTACGAGCAGTACTTC. Amino acids: CAPCIGFYEQYF.

This clone was counted a single time. This chain connects TRBV9 to TRBJ2-6; D is ambiguous. Looked up from germline, CDR1 is SGDLS and CDR2 is YYNGEE. The CDR3 is 19 amino acids. The germline V and J ends were trimmed by 3 bases and 0 bases, with 19 bases remaining between them. The CDR3 coding sequence is TGTGCCAGCAGCGCCTCCGGGTCTCGGGCCTCCTCTGGGGCCAACGTCCTGACTTTC. This sequence encodes CASSASGSRASSGANVLTF. Supplemented by reference TRBV9 and TRBJ2-6, the full variable domain reads DSGVTQTPKHLITATGQRVTLRCSPRSGDLSVYWYQQSLDQGLQFLIQYYNGEERAKGNILERFSAQQFPDLHSELNLSSLELGDSALYFCASSASGSRASSGANVLTFGAGSRLTVL.

The chain is built from TRBV27 and TRBJ2-3; TRBD2 is a possible D gene (5 bases). Germline CDR1 and CDR2: MNHEY and SMNVEV (reference sequence). This CDR3 contains 16 residues. Trimming left V 4 bases short and J 4 bases short, with 18 bases between. The CDR3, as DNA: TGTGCCAGCAGTTACAACCAACCACTAGGAGCAGATACGCAGTATTTT. This translates into CASSYNQPLGADTQYF.

The rearrangement links TRBV29-1 to TRBJ2-7; maybe TRBD1 (5 bases). Looked up from germline, CDR1 is SQVTM and CDR2 is ANQGSEA. V lost 1 base and J 4 bases, leaving 11 bases between the germline ends. The CDR3 consists of 13 residues. The chain's CDR3 is CSVEVAGRYEQYF. The CDR3, as DNA: TGCAGCGTTGAAGTGGCAGGGCGGTACGAGCAGTACTTC.

This chain joins TRBV10-3 and TRBJ2-1; D is possibly TRBD2 (6 bases). CDR1 and CDR2 (germline): ENHRY, SYGVKD. Trimming stripped 4 bases from V and 4 bases from J, with 17 bases between. The CDR3 is 16 amino acids. CDR3 region: CAISVGVADFYNEQFF. The CDR3 DNA reads as TGTGCCATCAGTGTTGGGGTAGCGGACTTTTACAATGAGCAGTTCTTC.

This rearrangement joins TRBV4-2 to TRBJ1-2; no reliable D call. Between the trimmed V and J ends, which lost 4 bases and 3 bases, there was a span of 9 bases. The CDR3 sequence is 13 residues long. CDR1 is LGHNA and CDR2 is YNFKEQ in the germline V gene. CDR3 loop: CASSPGRDYGYTF. DNA for the CDR3: TGTGCCAGCAGCCCCGGGCGGGACTATGGCTACACCTTC.

J is TRBJ1-2 and V is TRBV5-1, with 9 bases lining up with TRBD1. The CDR3 runs to 14 residues. Per the germline V gene, CDR1 is SGHRS and CDR2 is YFSETQ. The junction had 6 bases not matched to a gene; V was cut back by 1 base and J by 8 bases. The CDR3 protein is CASSLWGDRVGYTF. The CDR3 region has the DNA TGCGCCAGCAGCTTGTGGGGGGACAGGGTCGGCTACACCTTC.

V gene TRBV9 combines with J gene TRBJ2-3, with 7 bases aligning to TRBD2. The CDR3 sequence is 15 residues long. The germline V gene encodes CDR1 SGDLS and CDR2 YYNGEE. J lost 2 bases, V lost 1 base, and 4 bases had no gene match. CDR3 residues: CASSVRAGFTDTQYF. CDR3 nucleotide sequence: TGTGCCAGCAGCGTACGAGCGGGGTTCACAGATACGCAGTATTTT.

This chain joins TRBV27 and TRBJ2-5; 11 nucleotides match TRBD2. CDR1 and CDR2 from the germline V gene are MNHEY and SMNVEV (reference sequence). The V and J ends lost 4 bases and 1 base, in that order; junction bases with no gene match: 8. The CDR3 covers 17 residues. DNA for the CDR3: TGTGCCAGCAGTTCAGCGGTTAGCGGGGGGGGCCAAGAGACCCAGTACTTC. It specifies CASSSAVSGGGQETQYF.

The chain is built from TRBV6-5 and TRBJ1-1; D is unresolved. V dropped 2 bases and J dropped 4 bases, with 8 bases sitting between them. The CDR3 extends over 13 amino acids. Germline V gene data show CDR1 as MNHEY and CDR2 as SVGAGI. CDR3: CASSYGQSTEAFF. The CDR3 region has the DNA TGTGCCAGCAGTTACGGGCAGTCCACTGAAGCTTTCTTT.

J is TRBJ1-2 and V is TRBV30; D is perhaps TRBD1 (6 bases). The CDR3 is made up of 13 amino acids. Germline loops: CDR1 GTSNPN, CDR2 SVGIG (reference sequence). The ends were cut back, 7 bases at V and 3 bases at J, with 15 bases in the middle. CDR3 sequence (DNA): TGTGCCTCACAACGGGGGGGCGACTATGGCTACACCTTC. Its protein is CASQRGGDYGYTF.

The V gene is TRBV5-1, the J gene TRBJ2-5; a possible D gene is TRBD1 (6 bases). The CDR3 has 14 residues. The germline V gene has CDR1 SGHRS and CDR2 YFSETQ. V lost 0 bases and J 4 bases, leaving 10 bases between the germline ends. The CDR3 loop is CASSLGDNRETQYF. The CDR3 coding sequence is TGCGCCAGCAGCTTGGGGGACAACCGAGAGACCCAGTACTTC.

The rearrangement links TRBV28 to TRBJ2-1; D may be TRBD2 (5 bases). The CDR3 loop spans 14 amino acids. Per the germline V gene, CDR1 is MDHEN and CDR2 is SYDVKM. Between the trimmed V and J ends, which lost 8 bases and 0 bases, there was a span of 11 bases. CDR3 nucleotides: TGTGCCAGCGGAGGTCCTAGCTCCTACAATGAGCAGTTCTTC. Protein: CASGGPSSYNEQFF.

The V gene is TRBV5-4, the J gene TRBJ1-2, with TRBD1 as a possible D gene (5 bases). V shed 4 bases and J shed 6 bases, with 19 bases lying between them. This CDR3 region has 15 residues. Germline CDR1 and CDR2: SGHNT and YYREEE (reference sequence). Here the CDR3 DNA reads TGTGCCAGCAGCGAAAGATCAGGGTATACTGATGGCTACACCTTC. Translating gives CASSERSGYTDGYTF.

J is TRBJ2-3 and V is TRBV7-9; TRBD2 matches at 13 bases. The length of the CDR3 is 17 residues. With V trimmed by 4 bases and J by 1 base, 5 bases remained unmatched. The germline V gene has CDR1 SEHNR and CDR2 FQNEAQ (reference sequence). CDR3 loop: CASSSRLAGGGTDTQYF. CDR3 coding DNA: TGTGCCAGCAGCTCCCGACTAGCGGGAGGAGGCACAGATACGCAGTATTTT.

The rearrangement uses TRBV9 and TRBJ2-3, with a tentative D call TRBD1 (6 bases). V lost 0 bases and J lost 6, with 11 bases in between. The CDR3 extends over 14 amino acids. Germline-derived CDR1 and CDR2 are SGDLS and YYNGEE. The CDR3 nucleotides read TGTGCCAGCAGCGTAGTTGGGGGCTCGGATACGCAGTATTTT. Translated, it gives CASSVVGGSDTQYF.

The gene calls are TRBV6-6 and TRBJ1-4, with D possibly matching TRBD1 (5 bases). Trimming removed 6 bases at V and 2 bases at J, with 13 bases between. The germline CDR1 and CDR2 sequences are MNHNY and SVGAGI (reference sequence). The CDR3 consists of 15 residues. CDR3 sequence: CASSYLGATNEKLFF. The CDR3 region has the DNA TGTGCCAGCAGCTACCTCGGGGCCACTAATGAAAAACTGTTTTTT.

This clone was counted a few times. The CDR3: CASSLGVPYGYTF. CDR3 DNA: TGTGCCAGCAGCTTAGGAGTTCCTTATGGCTACACCTTC. J is TRBJ1-2 and V is TRBV7-9; D uncertain. The CDR3 is 13 residues long. Trimming pared 1 base from V and 5 bases from J, leaving 8 bases between. Germline V gives CDR1 SEHNR, CDR2 FQNEAQ (reference sequence).

The rearrangement uses TRBV19 and TRBJ1-5, with D perhaps TRBD1 (5 bases). The length of the CDR3 is 13 residues. V lost 3 bases, J lost 2 bases, and 5 bases lay in between. Germline values: CDR1 LNHDA, CDR2 SQIVND (reference sequence). CDR3 amino acids: CASSMGGNQPQHF. The CDR3, as DNA: TGTGCCAGTAGTATGGGGGGCAATCAGCCCCAGCATTTT.

The gene calls are TRBV6-5 and TRBJ2-3, with 10 bases aligning to TRBD2. This CDR3 region has 15 residues. Germline V lookup: CDR1 MNHEY, CDR2 SVGAGI. V dropped 5 bases and J dropped 4; count of bases not matched to a gene: 6. DNA for the CDR3: TGTGCCAGCAGTCCGAGCGGGGGGGCTTCAGATACGCAGTATTTT. Translation gives CASSPSGGASDTQYF.